These T cell receptor beta chains were read from a single sample in a study of blood T cells in healthy people across ages. Via MiXCR, TCRdb re-called the 5' RACE reads, giving one row per CDR3 protein. The top ten clones hold 20% to 25% of a sample with about 730,000 distinct CDR3 sequences, 40% to 45% of them seen once. Source material: blood. The receptors were sampled from a woman aged 60-75 years in good health. Each CDR3 is given with its conserved first and last residue. The D gene is left open where the match is weak. A row's size may be missing; if present it is once, few, many or a size class.

j_gene	d_gene	abundance	v_gene	CDR3aa	CDR3nt
TRBJ2-1	TRBD2	few	TRBV5-1	CASSPGTSANYNEQFF	TGCGCCAGCAGCCCGGGGACTAGCGCTAACTACAATGAGCAGTTCTTC
TRBJ2-1	TRBD2	-	TRBV6-1	CASRFGTSGRNNEQFF	TGTGCCAGCAGGTTTGGGACTAGCGGGAGGAATAATGAGCAGTTCTTC
TRBJ2-5	-	-	TRBV20-1	CSARKVQGETQYF	TGCAGTGCTAGGAAGGTCCAGGGAGAGACCCAGTACTTC
TRBJ1-2	-	once	TRBV20-1	CSGYQRIFNYGYTF	TGCAGTGGATATCAAAGGATCTTTAACTATGGCTACACCTTC
TRBJ1-2	-	-	TRBV7-2	CASRIDPGSGGYTF	TGTGCCAGCAGAATAGACCCGGGCTCGGGTGGCTACACCTTC
TRBJ1-5	TRBD1	few	TRBV4-2	CASSQGQGVGNQPQHF	TGTGCCAGCAGCCAAGGACAGGGGGTTGGTAATCAGCCCCAGCATTTT
TRBJ2-3	-	once	TRBV11-2	CASSLGSRADTQYF	TGTGCCAGCAGCTTAGGATCAAGGGCAGATACGCAGTATTTT
TRBJ2-7	-	-	TRBV27	CARSETYEQYF	TGTGCCAGAAGCGAAACCTACGAGCAGTACTTC
TRBJ2-7	-	-	TRBV10-2	CASTQSSYEQYF	TGCGCCAGCACGCAGTCCTCCTACGAGCAGTACTTC
TRBJ2-1	-	few	TRBV6-4	CASSVADIYNEQFF	TGTGCCAGCAGTGTAGCGGACATCTACAATGAGCAGTTCTTC
TRBJ2-2	TRBD1	-	TRBV12-3/TRBV12-4	CASGTGTNTGELFF	TGTGCCAGCGGGACAGGGACTAACACCGGGGAGCTGTTTTTT
TRBJ2-2	TRBD1	many	TRBV29-1	CSVGSGTGVTGELFF	TGCAGCGTGGGTTCCGGGACAGGGGTAACCGGGGAGCTGTTTTTT
TRBJ2-7	-	-	TRBV12-3/TRBV12-4	CASSPGAASSYEQYF	TGTGCCAGCAGTCCGGGGGCGGCGAGCTCCTACGAGCAGTACTTC
TRBJ2-3	-	-	TRBV5-4	CASRWGADTQYF	TGTGCCTCCAGGTGGGGCGCAGATACGCAGTATTTT
TRBJ1-1	-	-	TRBV7-3	CASSPQGRENTEAFF	TGTGCCAGCAGCCCCCAGGGACGGGAAAACACTGAAGCTTTCTTT